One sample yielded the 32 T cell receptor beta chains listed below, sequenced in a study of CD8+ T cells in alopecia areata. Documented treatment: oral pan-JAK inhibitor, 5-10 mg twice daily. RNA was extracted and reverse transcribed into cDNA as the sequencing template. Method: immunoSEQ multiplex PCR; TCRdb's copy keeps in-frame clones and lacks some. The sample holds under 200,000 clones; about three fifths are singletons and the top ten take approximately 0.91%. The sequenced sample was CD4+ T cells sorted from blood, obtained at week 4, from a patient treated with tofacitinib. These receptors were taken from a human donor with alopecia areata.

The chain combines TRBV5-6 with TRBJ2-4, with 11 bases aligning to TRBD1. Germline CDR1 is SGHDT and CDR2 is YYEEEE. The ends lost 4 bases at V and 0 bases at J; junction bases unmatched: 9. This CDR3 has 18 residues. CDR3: CASSRGQGEVSAKNIQYF. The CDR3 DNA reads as TGTGCCAGCAGCCGGGGACAGGGGGAGGTTTCAGCCAAAAACATTCAGTACTTC. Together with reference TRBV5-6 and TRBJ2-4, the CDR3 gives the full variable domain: DAGVTQSPTHLIKTRGQQVTLRCSPKSGHDTVSWYQQALGQGPQFIFQYYEEEERQRGNFPDRFSGHQFPNYSSELNVNALLLGDSALYLCASSRGQGEVSAKNIQYFGAGTRLSVL.

The CDR3 spells CAWGDRDSPLHF. CDR3 sequence (DNA): TGTGCCTGGGGGGACAGGGATTCACCCCTCCACTTT. The chain has TRBV30 and TRBJ1-6; TRBD1 matches at 9 bases. The CDR3 is made up of 12 amino acids. Germline CDR1 GTSNPN, CDR2 SVGIG (reference sequence). J gave up 8 bases and V 5 bases, and 1 base lay outside the gene matches.

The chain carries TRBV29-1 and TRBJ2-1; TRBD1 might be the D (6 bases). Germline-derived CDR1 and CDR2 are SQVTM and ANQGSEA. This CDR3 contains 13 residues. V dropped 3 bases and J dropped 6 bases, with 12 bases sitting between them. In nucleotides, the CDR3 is TGCAGCGTTGAGGCAGGGGTTGGCAATGAGCAGTTCTTC. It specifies CSVEAGVGNEQFF.

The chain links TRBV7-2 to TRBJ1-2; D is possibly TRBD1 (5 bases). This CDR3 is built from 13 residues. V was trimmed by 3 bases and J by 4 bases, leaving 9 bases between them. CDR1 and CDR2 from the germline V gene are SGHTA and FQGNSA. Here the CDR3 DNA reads TGTGCCAGCAGCTTTGGGGGTAGCTATGGCTACACCTTC. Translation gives CASSFGGSYGYTF.

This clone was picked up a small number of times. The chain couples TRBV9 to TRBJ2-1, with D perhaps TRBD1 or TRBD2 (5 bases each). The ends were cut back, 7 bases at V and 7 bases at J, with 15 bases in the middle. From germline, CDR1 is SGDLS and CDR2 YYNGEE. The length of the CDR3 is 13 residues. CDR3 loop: CASEGFLGNEQFF. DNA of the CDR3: TGTGCCAGCGAGGGGTTTCTTGGGAATGAGCAGTTCTTC.

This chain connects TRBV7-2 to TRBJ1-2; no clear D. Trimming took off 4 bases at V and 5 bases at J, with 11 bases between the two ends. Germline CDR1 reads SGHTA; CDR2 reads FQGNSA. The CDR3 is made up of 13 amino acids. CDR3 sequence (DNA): TGTGCCAGCAGCTCCCGGAGGGTGTATGGCTACACCTTC. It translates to CASSSRRVYGYTF.

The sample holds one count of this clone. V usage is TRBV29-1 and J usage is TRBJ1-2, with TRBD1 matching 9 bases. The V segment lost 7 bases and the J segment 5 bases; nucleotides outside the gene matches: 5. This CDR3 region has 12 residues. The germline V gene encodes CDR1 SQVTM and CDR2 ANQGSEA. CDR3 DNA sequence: TGCAGCGGCGGACAGGGGCGGTATGGCTACACCTTC. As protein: CSGGQGRYGYTF.

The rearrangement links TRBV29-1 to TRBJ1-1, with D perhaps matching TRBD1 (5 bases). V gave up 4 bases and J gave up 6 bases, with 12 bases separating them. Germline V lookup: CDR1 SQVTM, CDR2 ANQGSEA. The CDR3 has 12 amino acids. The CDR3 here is CSVGLGDAEAFF. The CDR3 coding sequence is TGCAGCGTTGGTTTGGGGGACGCTGAAGCTTTCTTT.

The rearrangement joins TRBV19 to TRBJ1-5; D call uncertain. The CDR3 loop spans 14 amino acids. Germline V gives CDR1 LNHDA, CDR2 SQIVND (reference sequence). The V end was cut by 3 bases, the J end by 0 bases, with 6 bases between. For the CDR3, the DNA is TGTGCCAGTAGTATTAATCGTAGCAATCAGCCCCAGCATTTT. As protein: CASSINRSNQPQHF.

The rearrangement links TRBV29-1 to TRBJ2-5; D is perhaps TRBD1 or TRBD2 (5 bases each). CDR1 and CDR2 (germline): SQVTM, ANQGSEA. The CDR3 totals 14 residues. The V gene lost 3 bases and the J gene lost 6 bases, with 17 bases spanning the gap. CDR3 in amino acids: CSVDHGTGAKTQYF. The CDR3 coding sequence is TGCAGCGTTGACCATGGGACGGGCGCGAAGACCCAGTACTTC.

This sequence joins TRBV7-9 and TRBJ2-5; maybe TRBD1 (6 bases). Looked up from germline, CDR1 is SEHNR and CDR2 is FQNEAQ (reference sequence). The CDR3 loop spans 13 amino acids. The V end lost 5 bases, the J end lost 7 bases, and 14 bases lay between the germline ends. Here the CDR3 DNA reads TGTGCCAGCAGCCCACAGGGAAGGTGGACCCAGTACTTC. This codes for CASSPQGRWTQYF.

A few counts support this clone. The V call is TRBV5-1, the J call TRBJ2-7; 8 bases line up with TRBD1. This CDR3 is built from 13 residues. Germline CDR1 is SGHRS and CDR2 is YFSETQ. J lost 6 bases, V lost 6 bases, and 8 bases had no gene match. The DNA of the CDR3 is TGCGCCAGCATGGGGGACAGGTTAGGCGAGCAGTACTTC. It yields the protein CASMGDRLGEQYF.

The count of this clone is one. The CDR3 loop is CASSFGGQGSQPQHF. DNA for the CDR3: TGTGCCAGCAGCTTCGGCGGACAGGGCAGTCAGCCCCAGCATTTT. The V and J genes are TRBV5-6 and TRBJ1-5; TRBD1 agrees at 8 bases. This CDR3 region has 15 residues. Germline-derived CDR1 and CDR2 are SGHDT and YYEEEE. The V and J ends lost 2 bases and 6 bases, in that order; junction bases with no gene match: 7. Combining the CDR3 with reference TRBV5-6 and TRBJ1-5 gives the whole variable domain DAGVTQSPTHLIKTRGQQVTLRCSPKSGHDTVSWYQQALGQGPQFIFQYYEEEERQRGNFPDRFSGHQFPNYSSELNVNALLLGDSALYLCASSFGGQGSQPQHFGDGTRLSIL.

The chain's CDR3 is CSVATGVTEAFF. DNA for the CDR3: TGCAGCGTAGCAACAGGGGTCACTGAAGCTTTCTTT. The chain uses TRBV29-1 and TRBJ1-1; TRBD1 matches at 7 bases. The CDR3 runs 12 residues. The V gene end was trimmed by 6 bases and the J gene end by 4 bases; junction bases not matched to a gene: 5. Germline V gene data show CDR1 as SQVTM and CDR2 as ANQGSEA. The full variable domain, completed using reference TRBV29-1 and TRBJ1-1, is SAVISQKPSRDICQRGTSLTIQCQVDSQVTMMFWYRQQPGQSLTLIATANQGSEATYESGFVIDKFPISRPNLTFSTLTVSNMSPEDSSIYLCSVATGVTEAFFGQGTRLTVV.

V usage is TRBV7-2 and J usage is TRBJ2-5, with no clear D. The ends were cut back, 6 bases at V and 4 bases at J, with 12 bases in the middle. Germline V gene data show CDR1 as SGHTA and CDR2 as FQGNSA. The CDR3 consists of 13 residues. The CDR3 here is CASSLGPGETQYF. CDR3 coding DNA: TGTGCCAGCAGTCTCGGACCAGGAGAGACCCAGTACTTC.

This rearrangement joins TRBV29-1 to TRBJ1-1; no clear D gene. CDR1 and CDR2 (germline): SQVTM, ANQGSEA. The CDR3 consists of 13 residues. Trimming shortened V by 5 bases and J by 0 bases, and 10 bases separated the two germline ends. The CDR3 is CSVRRNMNTEAFF. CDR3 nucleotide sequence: TGCAGCGTTCGTAGGAACATGAACACTGAAGCTTTCTTT.

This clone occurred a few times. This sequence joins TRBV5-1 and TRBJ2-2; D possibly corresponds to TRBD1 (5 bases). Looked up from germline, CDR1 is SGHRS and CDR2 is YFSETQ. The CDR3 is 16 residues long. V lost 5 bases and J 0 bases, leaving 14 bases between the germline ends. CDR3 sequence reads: CASRFGHIANTGELFF. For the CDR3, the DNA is TGCGCCAGCAGGTTCGGACACATCGCGAACACCGGGGAGCTGTTTTTT.

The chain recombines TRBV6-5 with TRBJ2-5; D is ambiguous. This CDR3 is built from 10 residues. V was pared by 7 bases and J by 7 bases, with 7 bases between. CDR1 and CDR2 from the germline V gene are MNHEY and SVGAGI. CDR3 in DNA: TGTGCCAGCACCCGTGGGACCCAGTACTTC. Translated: CASTRGTQYF.

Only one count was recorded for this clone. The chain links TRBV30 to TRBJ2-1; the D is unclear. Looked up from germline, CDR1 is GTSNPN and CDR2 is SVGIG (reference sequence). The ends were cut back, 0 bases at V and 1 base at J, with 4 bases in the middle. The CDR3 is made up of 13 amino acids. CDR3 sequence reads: CAWSVLSYNEQFF. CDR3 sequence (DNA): TGTGCCTGGAGTGTTTTATCCTACAATGAGCAGTTCTTC. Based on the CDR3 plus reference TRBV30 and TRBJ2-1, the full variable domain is SQTIHQWPATLVQPVGSPLSLECTVEGTSNPNLYWYRQAAGRGLQLLFYSVGIGQISSEVPQNLSASRPQDRQFILSSKKLLLSDSGFYLCAWSVLSYNEQFFGPGTRLTVL.

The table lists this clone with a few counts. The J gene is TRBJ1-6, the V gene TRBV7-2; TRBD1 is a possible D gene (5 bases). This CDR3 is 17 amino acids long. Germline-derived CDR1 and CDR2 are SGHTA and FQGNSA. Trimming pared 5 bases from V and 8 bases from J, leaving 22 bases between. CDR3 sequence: CASSKQAARLYYSPLHF. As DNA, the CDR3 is TGTGCCAGCAGCAAACAGGCAGCGAGGCTATACTATTCACCCCTCCACTTT. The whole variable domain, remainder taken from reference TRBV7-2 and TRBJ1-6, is GAGVSQSPSNKVTEKGKDVELRCDPISGHTALYWYRQSLGQGLEFLIYFQGNSAPDKSGLPSDRFSAERTGGSVSTLTIQRTQQEDSAVYLCASSKQAARLYYSPLHFGNGTRLTVT.

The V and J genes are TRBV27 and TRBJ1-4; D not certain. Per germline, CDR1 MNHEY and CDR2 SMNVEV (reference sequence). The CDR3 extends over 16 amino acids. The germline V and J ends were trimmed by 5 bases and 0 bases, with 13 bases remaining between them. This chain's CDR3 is CASSPRGGATNEKLFF. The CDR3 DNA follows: TGTGCCAGCAGTCCCCGAGGCGGGGCAACTAATGAAAAACTGTTTTTT.

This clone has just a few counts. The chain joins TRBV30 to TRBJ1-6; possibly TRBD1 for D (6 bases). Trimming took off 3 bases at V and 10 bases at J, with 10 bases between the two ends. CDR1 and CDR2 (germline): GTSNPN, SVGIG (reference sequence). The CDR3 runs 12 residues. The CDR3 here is CAWRTQGSPLHF. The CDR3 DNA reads TGTGCCTGGAGGACCCAGGGGTCACCCCTCCACTTT.

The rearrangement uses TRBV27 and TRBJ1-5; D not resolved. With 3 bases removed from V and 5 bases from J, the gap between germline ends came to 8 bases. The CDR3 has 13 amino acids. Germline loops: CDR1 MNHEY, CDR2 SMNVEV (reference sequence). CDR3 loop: CASSLAGYQPQHF. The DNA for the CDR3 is TGTGCCAGCAGTTTGGCAGGATATCAGCCCCAGCATTTT.

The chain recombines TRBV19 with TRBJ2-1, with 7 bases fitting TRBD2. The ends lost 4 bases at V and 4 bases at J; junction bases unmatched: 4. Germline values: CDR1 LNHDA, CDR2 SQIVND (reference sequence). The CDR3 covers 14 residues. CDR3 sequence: CASSRGGYYNEQFF. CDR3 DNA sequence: TGTGCCAGTAGTAGGGGGGGTTATTACAATGAGCAGTTCTTC.

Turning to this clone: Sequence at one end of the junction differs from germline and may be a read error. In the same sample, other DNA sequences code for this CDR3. The CDR3 DNA reads TGCAGCGTTGAACCGGGAAAGACTGAGGCTTTCTTT. Translated, it gives CSVEPGKTEAFF. The chain couples TRBV29-1 to TRBJ1-1; D remains ambiguous. The CDR3 is made up of 12 amino acids. Germline V gives CDR1 SQVTM, CDR2 ANQGSEA.

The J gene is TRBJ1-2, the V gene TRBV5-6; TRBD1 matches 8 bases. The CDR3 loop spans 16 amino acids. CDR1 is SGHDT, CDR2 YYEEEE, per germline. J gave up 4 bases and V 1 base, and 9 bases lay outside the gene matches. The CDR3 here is CASSLQGAELPYGYTF. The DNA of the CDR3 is TGTGCCAGCAGCTTGCAGGGGGCAGAACTACCCTATGGCTACACCTTC.

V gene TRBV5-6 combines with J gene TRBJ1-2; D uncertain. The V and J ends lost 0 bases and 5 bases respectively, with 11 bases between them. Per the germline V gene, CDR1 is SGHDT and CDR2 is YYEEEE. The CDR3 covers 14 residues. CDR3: CASSLVAGGYGYTF. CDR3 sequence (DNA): TGTGCCAGCAGCTTGGTAGCAGGTGGTTATGGCTACACCTTC.

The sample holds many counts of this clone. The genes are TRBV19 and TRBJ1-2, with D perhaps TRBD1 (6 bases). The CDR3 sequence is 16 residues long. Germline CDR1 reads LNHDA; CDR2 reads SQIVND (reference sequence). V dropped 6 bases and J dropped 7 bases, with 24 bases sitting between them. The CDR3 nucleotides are TGTGCCAGTAGGCCGACAGGAAGTAGTGATTCGGGTGGCTACACCTTC. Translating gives CASRPTGSSDSGGYTF.

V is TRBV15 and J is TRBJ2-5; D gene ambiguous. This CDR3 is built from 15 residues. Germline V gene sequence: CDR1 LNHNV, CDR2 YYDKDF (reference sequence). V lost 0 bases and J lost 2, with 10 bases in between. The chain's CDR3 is CATSRDPRVQETQYF. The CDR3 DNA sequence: TGTGCCACCAGCAGAGATCCCCGGGTACAAGAGACCCAGTACTTC.

In nucleotides, the CDR3 is TGCAGCGTTGTTGTCCAGGGGGTGGTAGGCACTGAAGCTTTCTTT. It codes for CSVVVQGVVGTEAFF. The J gene is TRBJ1-1, the V gene TRBV29-1, with 7 nucleotides matching TRBD1. V was pared by 4 bases and J by 4 bases, with 12 bases of the junction left unmatched. This CDR3 comprises 15 residues. Germline CDR1 is SQVTM and CDR2 is ANQGSEA. Variable domain in full (rest from reference TRBV29-1 and TRBJ1-1): SAVISQKPSRDICQRGTSLTIQCQVDSQVTMMFWYRQQPGQSLTLIATANQGSEATYESGFVIDKFPISRPNLTFSTLTVSNMSPEDSSIYLCSVVVQGVVGTEAFFGQGTRLTVV.

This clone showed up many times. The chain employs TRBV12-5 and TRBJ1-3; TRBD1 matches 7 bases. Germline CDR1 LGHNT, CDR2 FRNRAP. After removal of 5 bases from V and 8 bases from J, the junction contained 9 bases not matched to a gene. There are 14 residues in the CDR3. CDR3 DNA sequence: TGTGCTAGTGGTCCCGGACAGGCTGCTGACACCATATATTTT. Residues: CASGPGQAADTIYF. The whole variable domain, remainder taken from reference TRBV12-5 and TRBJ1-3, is DARVTQTPRHKVTEMGQEVTMRCQPILGHNTVFWYRQTMMQGLELLAYFRNRAPLDDSGMPKDRFSAEMPDATLATLKIQPSEPRDSAVYFCASGPGQAADTIYFGEGSWLTVV.

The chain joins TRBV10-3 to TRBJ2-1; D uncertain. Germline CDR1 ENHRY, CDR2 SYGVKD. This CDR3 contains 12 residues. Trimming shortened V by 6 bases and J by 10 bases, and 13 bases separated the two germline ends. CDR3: CAIRTTDAEQFF. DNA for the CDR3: TGTGCCATCAGGACGACCGATGCGGAGCAGTTCTTC.